The sequence of this T cell receptor beta chain was determined in a study of cytomegalovirus exposure and HLA in healthy donors. Broader study findings: Compared with the approximately 680-donor mean, an Asian-associated ancestry cluster reportedly had fewer N-insertions, according to a later analysis.

The germline V gene has CDR1 SGHTA and CDR2 FQGNSA. Losses at the gene ends were 5 bases for V and 3 bases for J; bases not matched to a gene: 5. This CDR3 spans 14 amino acids. Remarks on this clone: Its antigen is not identified.

Both 60 Vbeta primers and 13 Jbeta primers went into the PCR. The protocol was immunoSEQ multiplex PCR, while the TCRdb copy is restricted to in-frame clones and leaves out a portion. The data hold 150,000 to 200,000 clones, with approximately 79% observed a single time. Sequencing was performed on PBMCs. This TCR was recovered from a human donor in good health. This chain links TRBV7-2 with TRBJ1-1; 8 bases are a match to TRBD1. CDR3 residues: CASSLRTGYTEAFF. The CDR3 DNA is TGTGCCAGCAGCCTACGGACAGGGTACACTGAAGCTTTCTTT.